The entry that follows covers one T cell receptor beta chain sequence. Its antigen is not known. From germline, CDR1 is SNHLY and CDR2 FYNNEI. V lost 6 bases to trimming and J lost 3 bases, with 21 bases between them. CDR3 size: 16 residues. Profiled with immunoSEQ multiplex PCR; TCRdb holds only in-frame clones, not every one. The sample holds roughly 2 million clones; around 95% are singletons and the top ten take less than 0.15%. This sample is part of a study of shared clonotypes between healthy human individuals. Study background: Researchers drew samples from two women and a few men aged 18 to 49.

Study-wide findings and caveats: The naive CD4 repertoires of a few donors were compared, and roughly 5% of clonotypes were shared. Relative to clonotypes present in all four donors, those not shared had lower generation probabilities.

This receptor was obtained from a young man in good health. The sequencing sample was made of naive CD4+ T cells sorted from blood. The subset is: CD45RA+ positively selected. The rearrangement joins TRBV2 to TRBJ2-7, with D hard to call. CDR3 DNA sequence: TGTGCCAGCAGCTCGACCGGGCCCTCGGCCAGCTACGAGCAGTACTTC. Its translation: CASSSTGPSASYEQYF.